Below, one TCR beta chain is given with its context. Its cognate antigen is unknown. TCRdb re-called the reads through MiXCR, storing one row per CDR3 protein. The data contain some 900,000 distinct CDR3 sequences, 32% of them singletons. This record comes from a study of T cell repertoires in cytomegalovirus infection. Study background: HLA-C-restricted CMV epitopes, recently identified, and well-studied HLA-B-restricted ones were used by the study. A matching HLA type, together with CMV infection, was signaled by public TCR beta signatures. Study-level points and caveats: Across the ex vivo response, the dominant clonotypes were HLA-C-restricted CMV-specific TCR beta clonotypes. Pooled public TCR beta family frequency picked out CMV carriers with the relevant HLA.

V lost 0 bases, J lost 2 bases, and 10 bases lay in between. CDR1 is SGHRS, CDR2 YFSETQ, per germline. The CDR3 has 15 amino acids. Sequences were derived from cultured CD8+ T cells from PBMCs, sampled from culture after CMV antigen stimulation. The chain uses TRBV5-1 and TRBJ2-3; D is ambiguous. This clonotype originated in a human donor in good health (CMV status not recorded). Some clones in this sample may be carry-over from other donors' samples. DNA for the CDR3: TGCGCCAGCAGCTTGGTAGTTCCCTCCACAGATACGCAGTATTTT. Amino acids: CASSLVVPSTDTQYF.